Listed below are T cell receptor beta chains from one sample, sequenced in a study of spatial heterogeneity in lung cancer. Via MiXCR, TCRdb re-called the 5' RACE reads, giving one row per CDR3 protein. Among some 4,000 distinct CDR3 sequences, 9.8% were seen once, and the ten largest hold 45% to 55%. The input for sequencing was PBMCs, taken at surgery. These receptors were obtained from a male donor with early-stage non-small cell lung cancer. Both conserved end residues are part of each CDR3. Each record gives: V gene, D gene, J gene, clone size, CDR3 protein, CDR3 DNA. D genes are given only for firm matches. For some rows the clone size is stated as once, few or many, or as a class when expanded; others skip it.

TRBV5-4	TRBD1	TRBJ1-6	many	CASTNETGLRSPLHF	TGTGCCAGCACCAACGAGACAGGGCTCCGATCACCCCTCCACTTT
TRBV5-1	TRBD2	TRBJ2-7	many	CASSLSGGAYEQYF	TGCGCCAGCAGCTTGTCGGGGGGAGCCTACGAGCAGTACTTC
TRBV5-1	NA	TRBJ1-1	many	CASSLYDSEAFF	TGCGCCAGCAGCTTGTATGACTCTGAAGCTTTCTTT
TRBV11-3	NA	TRBJ2-2	many	CASSARVDTGELFF	TGTGCCAGCAGTGCACGGGTCGACACCGGGGAGCTGTTTTTT
TRBV10-3	NA	TRBJ2-7	many	CAISVLGRYEQYF	TGTGCCATCAGTGTCTTGGGTCGCTACGAGCAGTACTTC
TRBV20-1	NA	TRBJ2-5	many	CSATDDQETQYF	TGCAGTGCTACGGACGATCAAGAGACCCAGTACTTC
TRBV15	NA	TRBJ2-4	many	CATSSFTLAKNIQYF	TGTGCCACCAGCAGCTTTACACTAGCCAAAAACATTCAGTACTTC
TRBV6-2/TRBV6-3	TRBD2	TRBJ2-7	many	CASSELASGGNEQYF	TGTGCCAGCAGCGAATTGGCTAGCGGGGGGAATGAGCAGTACTTC
TRBV11-2	TRBD1	TRBJ2-7	many	CASSLGHGDRAYEQYF	TGTGCCAGCAGCTTGGGACACGGGGACAGGGCCTACGAGCAGTACTTC
TRBV12-3/TRBV12-4	TRBD1	TRBJ2-1	many	CASSRTGQEQFF	TGTGCCAGCAGTCGTACGGGACAGGAGCAGTTCTTC
TRBV12-3/TRBV12-4	NA	TRBJ2-5	many	CASSFAGVPIVQETQYF	TGTGCCAGCAGTTTCGCTGGAGTCCCGATCGTCCAAGAGACCCAGTACTTC
TRBV7-2	NA	TRBJ2-7	NA	CASSLILGEQYF	TGTGCCAGCAGCTTGATCTTAGGCGAGCAGTACTTC
TRBV20-1	NA	TRBJ2-3	many	CSARLDFTDTQYF	TGCAGTGCTAGACTAGATTTCACAGATACGCAGTATTTT
TRBV19	TRBD2	TRBJ2-3	many	CASSIPSGVTDTQYF	TGTGCCAGTAGTATCCCTAGCGGGGTTACAGATACGCAGTATTTT
TRBV6-1	NA	TRBJ2-3	few	CASSEGGTQYF	TGTGCCAGCAGTGAGGGGGGTACGCAGTATTTT
TRBV11-2	TRBD2	TRBJ2-3	many	CASSSGLVLGDTQYF	TGTGCCAGCAGCTCTGGACTAGTCCTGGGAGATACGCAGTATTTT
TRBV7-9	NA	TRBJ1-1	many	CASTRTTIGGLEHTEAFF	TGTGCCAGCACCCGTACGACGATAGGGGGGTTAGAACACACTGAAGCTTTCTTT
TRBV19	NA	TRBJ1-2	many	CASSTTGWGQTF	TGTGCCAGTAGTACCACCGGCTGGGGGCAAACCTTC
TRBV4-2	NA	TRBJ2-3	NA	CASSQDNTSRDTQYF	TGTGCCAGCAGCCAAGATAATACTAGCCGAGATACGCAGTATTTT
TRBV7-9	TRBD2	TRBJ2-3	NA	CASSWTSGGVPDTQYF	TGTGCCAGCAGCTGGACTAGCGGGGGGGTCCCAGATACGCAGTATTTT
TRBV12-3/TRBV12-4	NA	TRBJ2-3	many	CASSSRRTGSDTQYF	TGTGCCAGCAGTTCTAGAAGGACTGGGTCAGATACGCAGTATTTT
TRBV5-1	NA	TRBJ2-5	medium-sized	CASSSVFETQYF	TGCGCCAGCAGCTCGGTCTTCGAGACCCAGTACTTC
TRBV6-5	TRBD1	TRBJ2-7	medium-sized	CASRRQTREGAFSYEQYF	TGTGCCAGCAGACGACAGACCCGAGAGGGGGCGTTCTCCTACGAGCAGTACTTC